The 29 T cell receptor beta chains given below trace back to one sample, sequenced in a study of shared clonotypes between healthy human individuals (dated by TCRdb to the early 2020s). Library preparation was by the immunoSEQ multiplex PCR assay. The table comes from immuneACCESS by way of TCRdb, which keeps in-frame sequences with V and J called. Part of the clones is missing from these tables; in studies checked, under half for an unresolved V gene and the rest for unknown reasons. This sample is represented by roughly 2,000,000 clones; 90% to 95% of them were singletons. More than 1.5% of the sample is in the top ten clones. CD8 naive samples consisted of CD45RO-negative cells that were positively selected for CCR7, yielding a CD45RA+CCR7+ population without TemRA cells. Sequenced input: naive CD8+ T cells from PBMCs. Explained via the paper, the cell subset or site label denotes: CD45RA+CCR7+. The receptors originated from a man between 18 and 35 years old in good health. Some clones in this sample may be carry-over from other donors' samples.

The DNA for the CDR3 is TGTGCCAGCAGTTCCTCCCGGGGTAGCGGGACTGGTAATGAGCAGTTCTTC. Translated: CASSSSRGSGTGNEQFF. This chain joins TRBV28 and TRBJ2-1; the match to TRBD2 covers 8 bases. The CDR3 has 17 residues. CDR1 is MDHEN and CDR2 is SYDVKM in the germline V gene. Unmatched junction bases numbered 15, after V lost 4 bases and J lost 7 bases.

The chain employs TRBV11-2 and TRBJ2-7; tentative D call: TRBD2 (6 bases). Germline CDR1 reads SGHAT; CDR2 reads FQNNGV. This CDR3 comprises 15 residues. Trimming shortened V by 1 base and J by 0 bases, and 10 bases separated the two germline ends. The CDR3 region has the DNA TGTGCCAGCAGCTTAGCGCGGGGAAGCTCCTACGAGCAGTACTTC. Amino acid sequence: CASSLARGSSYEQYF. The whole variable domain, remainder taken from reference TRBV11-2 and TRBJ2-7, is EAGVAQSPRYKIIEKRQSVAFWCNPISGHATLYWYQQILGQGPKLLIQFQNNGVVDDSQLPKDRFSAERLKGVDSTLKIQPAKLEDSAVYLCASSLARGSSYEQYFGPGTRLTVT.

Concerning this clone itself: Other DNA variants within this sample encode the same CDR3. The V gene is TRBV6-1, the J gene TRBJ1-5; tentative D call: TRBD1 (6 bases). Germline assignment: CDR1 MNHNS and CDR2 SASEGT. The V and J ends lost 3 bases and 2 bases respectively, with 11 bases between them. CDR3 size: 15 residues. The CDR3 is CASSDPRGGNQPQHF. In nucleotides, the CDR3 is TGTGCCAGCAGTGATCCCAGGGGTGGCAATCAGCCCCAGCATTTT.

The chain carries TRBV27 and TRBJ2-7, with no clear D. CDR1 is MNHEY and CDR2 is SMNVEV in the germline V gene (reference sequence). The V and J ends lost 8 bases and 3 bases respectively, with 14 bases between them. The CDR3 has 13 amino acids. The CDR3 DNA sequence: TGTGCCAGCGCTCAAATACGAGGCTACGAGCAGTACTTC. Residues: CASAQIRGYEQYF.

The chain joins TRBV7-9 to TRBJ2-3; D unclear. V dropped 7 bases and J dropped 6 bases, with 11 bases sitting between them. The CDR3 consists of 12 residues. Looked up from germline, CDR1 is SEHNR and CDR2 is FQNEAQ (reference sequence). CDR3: CASTRSSDTQYF. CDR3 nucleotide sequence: TGTGCCAGCACCCGGAGTTCCGATACGCAGTATTTT. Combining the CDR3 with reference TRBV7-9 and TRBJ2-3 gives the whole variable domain DTGVSQNPRHKITKRGQNVTFRCDPISEHNRLYWYRQTLGQGPEFLTYFQNEAQLEKSRLLSDRFSAERPKGSFSTLEIQRTEQGDSAMYLCASTRSSDTQYFGPGTRLTVL.

The CDR3 DNA reads as TGTGCCAGCAGTTCATCCTCAGGGGGCGTCGCCGACGAGCAGTACTTC. Protein: CASSSSSGGVADEQYF. The rearrangement uses TRBV28 and TRBJ2-7; 8 nucleotides align to TRBD1. Trimming cost V 4 bases and J 5 bases; bases outside gene matches: 13. Germline V gene sequence: CDR1 MDHEN, CDR2 SYDVKM. CDR3 length: 16 amino acids.

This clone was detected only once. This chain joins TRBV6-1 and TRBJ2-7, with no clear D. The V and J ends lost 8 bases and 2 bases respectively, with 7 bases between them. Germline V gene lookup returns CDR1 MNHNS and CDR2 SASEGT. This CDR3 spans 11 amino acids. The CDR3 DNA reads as TGTGCCAGCGCCCGAACCTACGAGCAGTACTTC. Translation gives CASARTYEQYF.

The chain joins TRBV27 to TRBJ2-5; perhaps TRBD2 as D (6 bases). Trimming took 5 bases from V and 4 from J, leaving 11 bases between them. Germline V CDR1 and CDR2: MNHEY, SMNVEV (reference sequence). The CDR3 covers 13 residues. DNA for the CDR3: TGTGCCAGCAGTCTACTACTAGCAGAGACCCAGTACTTC. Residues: CASSLLLAETQYF.

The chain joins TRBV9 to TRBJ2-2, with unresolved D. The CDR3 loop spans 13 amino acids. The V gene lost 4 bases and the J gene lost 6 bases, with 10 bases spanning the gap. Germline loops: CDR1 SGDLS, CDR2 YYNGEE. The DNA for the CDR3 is TGTGCCAGCAGCCCCCGGCTCGCCGGGGAGCTGTTTTTT. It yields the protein CASSPRLAGELFF.

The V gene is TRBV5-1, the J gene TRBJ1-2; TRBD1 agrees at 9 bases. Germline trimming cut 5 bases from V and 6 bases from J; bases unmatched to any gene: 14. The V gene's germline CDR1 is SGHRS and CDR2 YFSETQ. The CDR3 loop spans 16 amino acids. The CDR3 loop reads CASSLFPGQGIDGYTF. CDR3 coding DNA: TGCGCCAGCAGTCTCTTCCCGGGACAGGGTATAGATGGCTACACCTTC.

CDR3 nucleotide sequence: TGTGCCAGCAGGACGGGGGGGCTCACTGAAGCTTTCTTT. Encoded protein: CASRTGGLTEAFF. The chain links TRBV27 to TRBJ1-1; weak D call: TRBD1 (6 bases). CDR3 length: 13 residues. Germline V gives CDR1 MNHEY, CDR2 SMNVEV (reference sequence). The V end was cut by 6 bases, the J end by 4 bases, with 12 bases between.

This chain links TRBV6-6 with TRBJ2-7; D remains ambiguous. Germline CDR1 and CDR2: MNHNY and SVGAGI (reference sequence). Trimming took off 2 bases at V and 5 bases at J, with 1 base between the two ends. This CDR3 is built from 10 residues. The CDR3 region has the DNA TGTGCCAGCAGTTACGACGAGCAGTACTTC. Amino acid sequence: CASSYDEQYF.

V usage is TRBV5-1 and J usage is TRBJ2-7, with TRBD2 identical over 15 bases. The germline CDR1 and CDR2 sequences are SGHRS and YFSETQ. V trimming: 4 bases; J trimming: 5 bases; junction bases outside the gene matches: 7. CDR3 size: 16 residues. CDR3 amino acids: CASSPGLAGGVHEQYF. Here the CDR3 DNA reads TGCGCCAGCAGCCCCGGACTAGCGGGAGGGGTCCACGAGCAGTACTTC.

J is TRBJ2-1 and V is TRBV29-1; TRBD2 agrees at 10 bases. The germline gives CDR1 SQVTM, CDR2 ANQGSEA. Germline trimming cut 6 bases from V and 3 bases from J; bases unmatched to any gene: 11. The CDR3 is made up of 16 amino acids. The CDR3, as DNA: TGCAGCGTCCTTCGAGCTAGCGGGAGTAACTACAATGAGCAGTTCTTC. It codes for CSVLRASGSNYNEQFF.

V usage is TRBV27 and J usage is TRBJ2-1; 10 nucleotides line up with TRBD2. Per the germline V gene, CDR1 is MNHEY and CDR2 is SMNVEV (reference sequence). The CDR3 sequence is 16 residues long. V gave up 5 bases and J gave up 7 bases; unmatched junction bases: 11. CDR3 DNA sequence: TGTGCCAGCAGTAGCTGGCCGGGACTAGCGACGAATGAGCAGTTCTTC. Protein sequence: CASSSWPGLATNEQFF.

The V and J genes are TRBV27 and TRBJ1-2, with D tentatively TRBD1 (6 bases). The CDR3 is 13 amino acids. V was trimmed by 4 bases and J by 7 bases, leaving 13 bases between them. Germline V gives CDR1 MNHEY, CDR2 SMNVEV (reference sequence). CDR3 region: CASSSTGPAGYTF. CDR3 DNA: TGTGCCAGCAGTTCTACAGGGCCGGCTGGCTACACCTTC.

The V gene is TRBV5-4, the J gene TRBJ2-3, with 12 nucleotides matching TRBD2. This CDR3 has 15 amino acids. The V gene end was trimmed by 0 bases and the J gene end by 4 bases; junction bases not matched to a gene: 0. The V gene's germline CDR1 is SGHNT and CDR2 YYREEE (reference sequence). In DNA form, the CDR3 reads TGTGCCAGCAGCTTGGGACTAGCGGGAGCAGATACGCAGTATTTT. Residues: CASSLGLAGADTQYF.

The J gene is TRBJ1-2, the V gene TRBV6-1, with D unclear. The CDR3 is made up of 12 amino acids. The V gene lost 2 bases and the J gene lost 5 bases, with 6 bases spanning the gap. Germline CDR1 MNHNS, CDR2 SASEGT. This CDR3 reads CASSETAYGYTF. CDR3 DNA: TGTGCCAGCAGTGAAACTGCTTATGGCTACACCTTC.

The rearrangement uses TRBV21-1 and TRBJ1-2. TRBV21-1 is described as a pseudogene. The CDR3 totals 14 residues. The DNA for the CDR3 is TGTGCCAGCAGCCTTAGTAATGCTGAGGATGGCTACACCTTC. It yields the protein CASSLSNAEDGYTF.

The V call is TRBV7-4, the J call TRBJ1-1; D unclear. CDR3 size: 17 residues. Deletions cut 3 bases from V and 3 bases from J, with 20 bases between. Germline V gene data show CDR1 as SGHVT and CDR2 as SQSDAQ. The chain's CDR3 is CASSFSEREAPDTEAFF. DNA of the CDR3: TGTGCCAGCAGCTTTAGCGAAAGGGAAGCACCAGACACTGAAGCTTTCTTT.

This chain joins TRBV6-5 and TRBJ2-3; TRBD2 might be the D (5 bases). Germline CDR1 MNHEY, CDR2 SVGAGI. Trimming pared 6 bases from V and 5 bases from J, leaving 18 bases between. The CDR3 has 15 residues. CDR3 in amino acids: CASSPEGSVGDTQYF. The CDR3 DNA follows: TGTGCCAGCAGCCCAGAGGGTAGCGTGGGAGATACGCAGTATTTT.

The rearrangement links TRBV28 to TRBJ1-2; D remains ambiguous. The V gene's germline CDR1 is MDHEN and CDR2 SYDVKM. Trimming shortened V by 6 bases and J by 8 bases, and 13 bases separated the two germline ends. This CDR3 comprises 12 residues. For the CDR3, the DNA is TGTGCCAGCAGCACCAAGGGTGGCGGCTACACCTTC. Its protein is CASSTKGGGYTF.

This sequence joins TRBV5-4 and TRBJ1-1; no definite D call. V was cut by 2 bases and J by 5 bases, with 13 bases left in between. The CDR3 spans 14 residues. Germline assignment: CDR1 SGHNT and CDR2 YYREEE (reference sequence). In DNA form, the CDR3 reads TGTGCCAGCAGCTTCCGTACAAGCGGGACTGAAGCTTTCTTT. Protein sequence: CASSFRTSGTEAFF.

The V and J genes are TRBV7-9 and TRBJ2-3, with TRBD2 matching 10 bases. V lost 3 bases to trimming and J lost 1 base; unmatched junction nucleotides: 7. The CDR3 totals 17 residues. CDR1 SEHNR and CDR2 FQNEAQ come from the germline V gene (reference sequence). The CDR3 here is CASSFSYGLAGTDTQYF. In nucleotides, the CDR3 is TGTGCCAGCAGCTTCAGCTACGGACTAGCGGGCACAGATACGCAGTATTTT.

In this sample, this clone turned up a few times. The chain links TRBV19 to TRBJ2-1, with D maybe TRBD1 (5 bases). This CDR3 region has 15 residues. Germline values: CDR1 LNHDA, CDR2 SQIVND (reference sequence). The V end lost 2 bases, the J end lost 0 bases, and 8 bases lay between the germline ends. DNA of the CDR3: TGTGCCAGTAGTATAATTAGGGGCTCCTACAATGAGCAGTTCTTC. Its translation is CASSIIRGSYNEQFF.

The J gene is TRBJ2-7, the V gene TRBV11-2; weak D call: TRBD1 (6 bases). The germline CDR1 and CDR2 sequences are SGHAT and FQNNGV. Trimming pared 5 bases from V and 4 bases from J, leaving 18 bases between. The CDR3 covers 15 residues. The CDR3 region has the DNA TGTGCCAGCAGCACCAAGCCGGGACACTTTTACGAGCAGTACTTC. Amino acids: CASSTKPGHFYEQYF.

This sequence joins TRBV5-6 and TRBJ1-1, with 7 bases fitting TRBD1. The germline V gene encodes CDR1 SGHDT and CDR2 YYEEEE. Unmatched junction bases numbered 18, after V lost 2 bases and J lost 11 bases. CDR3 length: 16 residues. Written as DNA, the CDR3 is TGTGCCAGCAGCTTAGACCTTCCGGGACAGTTTCCTGGTGCTTTCTTT. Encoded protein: CASSLDLPGQFPGAFF.

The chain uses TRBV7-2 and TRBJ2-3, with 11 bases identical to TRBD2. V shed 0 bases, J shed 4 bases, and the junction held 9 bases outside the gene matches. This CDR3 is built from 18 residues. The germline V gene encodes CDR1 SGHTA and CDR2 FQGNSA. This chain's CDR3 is CASSLARGTSGVADTQYF. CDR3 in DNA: TGTGCCAGCAGCTTAGCTCGAGGGACTAGCGGCGTAGCAGATACGCAGTATTTT.

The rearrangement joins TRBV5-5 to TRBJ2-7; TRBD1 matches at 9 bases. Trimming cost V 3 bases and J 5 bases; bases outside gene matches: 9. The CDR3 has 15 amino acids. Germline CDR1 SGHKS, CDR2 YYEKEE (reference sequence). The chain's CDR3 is CASSSWGTGPNEQYF. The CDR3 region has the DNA TGTGCCAGCAGCTCCTGGGGGACAGGGCCAAACGAGCAGTACTTC.